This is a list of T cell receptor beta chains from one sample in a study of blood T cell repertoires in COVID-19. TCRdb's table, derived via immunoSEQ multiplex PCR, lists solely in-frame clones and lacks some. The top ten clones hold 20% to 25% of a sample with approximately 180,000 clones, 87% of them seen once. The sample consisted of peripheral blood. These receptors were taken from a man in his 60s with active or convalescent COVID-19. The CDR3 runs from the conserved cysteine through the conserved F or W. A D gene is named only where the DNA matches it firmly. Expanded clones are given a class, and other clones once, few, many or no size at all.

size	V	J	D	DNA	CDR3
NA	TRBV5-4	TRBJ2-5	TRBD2	TGTGCCAGCAGCCTACGGGGGGGTGGGGAGACCCAGTACTTC	CASSLRGGGETQYF
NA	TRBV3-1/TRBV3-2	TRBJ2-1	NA	TGTGCCAGCAGCCAAGAATCCTATGAGCAGTTCTTC	CASSQESYEQFF
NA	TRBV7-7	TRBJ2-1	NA	TGTGCCAGCAGCCTAGACGGGTACAATGAGCAGTTCTTC	CASSLDGYNEQFF
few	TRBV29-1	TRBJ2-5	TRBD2	TGCAGCGTTGCCAGCGGGGGGGCTCGGGAGACCCAGTACTTC	CSVASGGARETQYF
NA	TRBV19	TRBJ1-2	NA	TGTGCCAGTAGTCCACAGGGAAGTGGGAACTATGGCTACACCTTC	CASSPQGSGNYGYTF
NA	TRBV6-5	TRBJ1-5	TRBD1	TGTGCCAGCAGCCAACGACAGGGAGGTCAGCCCCAGCATTTT	CASSQRQGGQPQHF
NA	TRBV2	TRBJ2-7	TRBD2	TGTGCCAGCAGGCCAACACCGAGCGGGGGGGCCATTGGTGGAGTCTACGAGCAGTACTTC	CASRPTPSGGAIGGVYEQYF
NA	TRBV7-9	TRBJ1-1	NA	TGTGCCAGCAGCCAGGCCCGAGACACTGAAGCTTTCTTT	CASSQARDTEAFF
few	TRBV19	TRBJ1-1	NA	TGTGCCAGTAGTCCCGTCCTGAACACTGAAGCTTTCTTT	CASSPVLNTEAFF
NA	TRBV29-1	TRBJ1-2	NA	TGCAGCGCCGAGACGACAGCTAACTATGGCTACACCTTC	CSAETTANYGYTF
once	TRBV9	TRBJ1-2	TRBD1	TGTGCCAGCAGCGTAAACAGGGGGATCGGCGACTATGGCTACACCTTC	CASSVNRGIGDYGYTF
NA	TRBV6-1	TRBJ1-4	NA	TGTGCCAGCAGTGAAGCGCTTACCGGGAGAGGAGAAAAACTGTTTTTT	CASSEALTGRGEKLFF
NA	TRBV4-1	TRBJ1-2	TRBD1	TGCGCCAGCAGCCAAGGAGTACAACAGGGGGGGCACTATGGCTACACCTTC	CASSQGVQQGGHYGYTF
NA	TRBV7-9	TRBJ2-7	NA	TGTGCCAGCAGCCCCGGCATGAGCGGGCTTTACGAGCAGTACTTC	CASSPGMSGLYEQYF
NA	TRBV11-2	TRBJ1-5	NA	TGTGCCAGCAGCTTAGTTACGGATCAGCCCCAGCATTTT	CASSLVTDQPQHF
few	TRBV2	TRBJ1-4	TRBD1	TGTGCCAGCAGTGTTCAGGGGGGTAATGAAAAACTGTTTTTT	CASSVQGGNEKLFF
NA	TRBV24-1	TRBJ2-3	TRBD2	TGTGCCACCAGTGATTTGTCTAGCGGGGGTGTAGAGACGCAGTATTTT	CATSDLSSGGVETQYF
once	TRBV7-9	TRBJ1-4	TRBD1	TGTGCCAGCAGCCCAGGGACAGGGGGCGTTAGCGTACGTGAAAAACTGTTTTTT	CASSPGTGGVSVREKLFF
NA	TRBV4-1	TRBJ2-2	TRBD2	TGCGCCCGCAGCCGCGGGGGGGCAAACACCGGGGAGCTGTTTTTT	CARSRGGANTGELFF
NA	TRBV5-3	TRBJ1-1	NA	TGTGCCAGAAGCTTGTGCAGGGACTGGGGCACTGAAGCTTTCTTT	CARSLCRDWGTEAFF
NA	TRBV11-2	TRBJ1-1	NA	TGTGCCAGCAGCTTAGTCTCGGGGACTGAAGCTTTCTTT	CASSLVSGTEAFF
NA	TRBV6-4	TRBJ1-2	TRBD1	TGTGCCAGCAGTACCGGGACAGGGCGGAGAAGCTACACCTTC	CASSTGTGRRSYTF
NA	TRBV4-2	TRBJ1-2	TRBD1	TGTGCCAGCAGCCAAGAAGGGACAGGGTTTCTCGGCTATGGCTACACCTTC	CASSQEGTGFLGYGYTF
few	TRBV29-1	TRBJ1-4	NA	TGCAGCGTGGCCCAGAAGGAAAAACTGTTTTTT	CSVAQKEKLFF
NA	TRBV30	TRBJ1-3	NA	TGTGCCTGGAGTGGGGGAGGGACTGGAAACACCATATATTTT	CAWSGGGTGNTIYF
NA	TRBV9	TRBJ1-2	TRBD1	TGTGCCAGCAGCGACCTAGGACAGGGTAACTATGGCTACACCTTC	CASSDLGQGNYGYTF
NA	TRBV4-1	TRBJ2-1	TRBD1	TGCGCCAGCAGCGTAGGGACAGGGGTCGATGAGCAGTTCTTC	CASSVGTGVDEQFF
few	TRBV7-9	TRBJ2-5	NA	TGTGCCAGCGGGCCAATTATCGCTGGAGGAGAGACCCAGTACTTC	CASGPIIAGGETQYF
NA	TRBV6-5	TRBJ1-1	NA	TGTGCCAGCAGTCAGAGGACTGAAGCTTTCTTT	CASSQRTEAFF
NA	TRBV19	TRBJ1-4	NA	TGTGCCAGTAGTGCCCGACATGCAACTAATGAAAAACTGTTTTTT	CASSARHATNEKLFF
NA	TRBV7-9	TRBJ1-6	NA	TGTGCCAGCAGCTTGAACGGGGATAATTCACCCCTCCACTTT	CASSLNGDNSPLHF
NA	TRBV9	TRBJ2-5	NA	TGTGCCAGCAGCCGAGAGGGCGGGGGCTACCAAGAGACCCAGTACTTC	CASSREGGGYQETQYF
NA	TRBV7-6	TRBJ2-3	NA	TGTGCCAGCAGCTTGAGCGGTCTGCCAGATACGCAGTATTTT	CASSLSGLPDTQYF
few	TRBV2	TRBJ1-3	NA	TGTGCCAGGAGGACAGCCGGCTCTGGAAACACCATATATTTT	CARRTAGSGNTIYF
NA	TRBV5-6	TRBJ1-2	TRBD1	TGTGCCAGCAGCTTGGGCGACAGGGGCTTTTATGGCTACACCTTC	CASSLGDRGFYGYTF
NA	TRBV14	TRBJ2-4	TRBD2	TGTGCCAGCAGCCCCCCCTCTGTGGCTAGCGGGGGGTCGAATCTAGCCAAAAACATTCAGTACTTC	CASSPPSVASGGSNLAKNIQYF
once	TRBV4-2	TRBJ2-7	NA	TGTGCCAGCAGCCAAGAAGGTGACCGCGGCCTCTCCTACGAGCAGTACTTC	CASSQEGDRGLSYEQYF
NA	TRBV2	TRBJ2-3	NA	TGTGCCAGCAGTGACATACCGGACTTTCCTTCGTCTCCCACAGATACGCAGTATTTT	CASSDIPDFPSSPTDTQYF
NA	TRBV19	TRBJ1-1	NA	TGTGCCAGTAGAACTCACCGGGTTGAAGCTTTCTTT	CASRTHRVEAFF
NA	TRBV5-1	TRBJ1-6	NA	TGCGCCAGCAGCTTGGGGGGCTACGACATTCTAACATCACCCCTCCACTTT	CASSLGGYDILTSPLHF
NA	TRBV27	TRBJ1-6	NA	TGTGCCAGCAGTTTACGAGGGTATAATTCACCCCTCCACTTT	CASSLRGYNSPLHF
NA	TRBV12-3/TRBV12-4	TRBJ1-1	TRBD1	TGTGCCAGCAGTCCAGGGGGCTACGGGGAAGAATTCTTT	CASSPGGYGEEFF
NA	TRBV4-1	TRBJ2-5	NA	TGCGCCAGCAGCCAAGTGGGGAGGGGGGGGCAAGAGACCCAGTACTTC	CASSQVGRGGQETQYF